The rows below give T cell receptor beta chains drawn from one sample of a study of T-cell reconstitution after alpha-beta-depleted transplantation in children. One entry per CDR3 protein results from TCRdb running MiXCR on the PCR reads. The repertoire includes approximately 520,000 distinct CDR3 sequences, approximately 32% of them detected once, and around 2.4% sits in the top ten. Sequenced here: PBMCs from the stem cell graft donor, sampled from the stem cell graft. The receptors come from a human donor who donated a stem cell graft to a child with aplastic anemia. CDR3s include the opening cysteine and the closing phenylalanine or tryptophan. D genes are given only for firm matches. Where a row states a size, it is once, few, many or the class of an expanded clone; other rows omit it.

D gene	clone size	V gene	J gene	CDR3 DNA	CDR3 protein
-	few	TRBV19	TRBJ1-1	TGTGCCAGTAGTATAAGGGGGGTTCGCACTGAAGCTTTCTTT	CASSIRGVRTEAFF
-	-	TRBV9	TRBJ2-3	TGTGCCAGCAGCGTAGATGGGGGATTGCCAGATACGCAGTATTTT	CASSVDGGLPDTQYF
-	-	TRBV7-2	TRBJ2-5	TGTGCCAGCAGCTTAGAAGGACAGCGTGTAGAGACCCAGTACTTC	CASSLEGQRVETQYF
-	-	TRBV5-1	TRBJ1-1	TGCGCCAGCAGCCTCGGGTACAGGACTGAAGCTTTCTTT	CASSLGYRTEAFF
-	-	TRBV6-2/TRBV6-3	TRBJ2-1	TGTGCCAGCAGTTACTCAGGGGGGGACAATGAGCAGTTCTTC	CASSYSGGDNEQFF
TRBD1	-	TRBV18	TRBJ1-2	TGTGCCAGCTCACCGGTCAGGGGGGCCTCTGGCTACACCTTC	CASSPVRGASGYTF
-	few	TRBV7-9	TRBJ2-1	TGTGCCAGCAGCTTAGGAGGGCCGATTGGGAATGAGCAGTTCTTC	CASSLGGPIGNEQFF
-	few	TRBV7-2	TRBJ2-7	TGTGCCAGCAGCTTAGAGACGGGTTTGTCCTACGAGCAGTACTTC	CASSLETGLSYEQYF
TRBD1	-	TRBV4-2	TRBJ2-2	TGTGCCAGCAGCCAAGATAACAGGGGTACCGGGGAGCTGTTTTTT	CASSQDNRGTGELFF
-	-	TRBV19	TRBJ2-5	TGTGCCAGTAGTACGGGGTTTGCGGAGACCCAGTACTTC	CASSTGFAETQYF
TRBD2	-	TRBV10-2	TRBJ2-3	TGCGCCAGCAGTGAGATTAGCGGGATTCTACCTAGCACAGATACGCAGTATTTT	CASSEISGILPSTDTQYF
-	-	TRBV12-3/TRBV12-4	TRBJ2-4	TGTGCCAGCAGTTTAGCGAGTGGCACAACAAACATTCAGTACTTC	CASSLASGTTNIQYF
-	-	TRBV6-2/TRBV6-3	TRBJ2-7	TGTGCCAGCAGTTACTCGTCGACAGGCAAGGTTTACGAGCAGTACTTC	CASSYSSTGKVYEQYF
-	few	TRBV6-1	TRBJ1-3	TGTGCCAGCAGTGAAGAACAGGTCTTCTCTGGAAACACCATATATTTT	CASSEEQVFSGNTIYF
-	-	TRBV29-1	TRBJ1-2	TGCAGCGCCTCCGGGGGGCCTTCTGCGGGCTACACCTTC	CSASGGPSAGYTF
-	many	TRBV20-1	TRBJ2-1	TGCAGTGCCCTGAGTGGTTCGGGAACTGCGAATGAGCAGTTCTTC	CSALSGSGTANEQFF
-	few	TRBV20-1	TRBJ2-5	TGCAGTGCTATTAGCGGAGGGGGCCCAGAGACCCAGTACTTC	CSAISGGGPETQYF
-	-	TRBV6-5	TRBJ1-2	TGTGCCAGCAGTCCTGGGGGGAGCACTAACTATGGCTACACCTTC	CASSPGGSTNYGYTF
-	-	TRBV29-1	TRBJ1-2	TGCAGCGTTGCCCTGGGGGCGAGACCAGTCTATGGCTACACCTTC	CSVALGARPVYGYTF
-	-	TRBV4-1	TRBJ1-5	TGCGCCAGCAGCCAAGAGTCCGGGGCGGGTCAGCCCCAGCATTTT	CASSQESGAGQPQHF
-	-	TRBV7-2	TRBJ2-3	TGTGCCAGCAGCCCTCTGGGGGGAGGAGGAGGCACAGATACGCAGTATTTT	CASSPLGGGGGTDTQYF
-	-	TRBV5-6	TRBJ2-4	TGTGCCAGCAGCTTGGGGGGGGTAGCCAAAAACATTCAGTACTTC	CASSLGGVAKNIQYF
TRBD1	few	TRBV5-4	TRBJ2-5	TGTGCCAGCAGCCAGGGACAGCCCTTCAGGAAGACCCAGTACTTC	CASSQGQPFRKTQYF
TRBD2	-	TRBV7-9	TRBJ2-3	TGTGCCAGCAGCTTAGCGGCTAGCGGGAGGTCAGATACGCAGTATTTT	CASSLAASGRSDTQYF
-	-	TRBV7-3	TRBJ1-1	TGTGCCAGCAGCCCCGGGGGGACCCGAGGGACTGAAGCTTTCTTT	CASSPGGTRGTEAFF
-	few	TRBV7-2	TRBJ2-3	TGTGCCAGCAGCCGCAGATCCGGCGATACGCAGTATTTT	CASSRRSGDTQYF
-	few	TRBV11-2	TRBJ1-1	TGTGCCAGCAGCTTAGCCAGCAAGAACACTGAAGCTTTCTTT	CASSLASKNTEAFF
TRBD2	-	TRBV7-9	TRBJ2-2	TGTGCCAGCAGCTACCCAGTAGTGGGGACTAGCACCGGGGAGCTGTTTTTT	CASSYPVVGTSTGELFF
TRBD1	few	TRBV6-4	TRBJ1-1	TGTGCCAGCCGGGGACAGGGTATGGCCCACACTGAAGCTTTCTTT	CASRGQGMAHTEAFF
-	-	TRBV7-9	TRBJ2-3	TGTGCCAGCAGCTCCTTACAGGATACGCAGTATTTT	CASSSLQDTQYF
TRBD1	-	TRBV9	TRBJ1-1	TGTGCCAGCACCGGACAGGGGAGGATGAACACTGAAGCTTTCTTT	CASTGQGRMNTEAFF